This entry is about one T cell receptor (beta chain). This clone's antigen is unknown. No base qualities exist here, and no much larger clone lies one base off it. In the germline V gene, CDR1 corresponds to SGHRS and CDR2 to YFSETQ. There are 14 amino acids in the CDR3, from cysteine to phenylalanine inclusive. Here the CDR3 DNA is all that survives: 42 bases in frame from base 1. The V end loses 0 bases and the J end loses 2 bases, and a stretch of 9 bases separates them. The record originates from a study of blood T cell repertoires in COVID-19 (dated by TCRdb to 2019 to 2021). Background on the whole study: Samples covering the acute and convalescent phases of COVID-19 were provided by collaborators in the United States, Italy and Spain. The material from the prospective study consisted of cDNA or gDNA derived from T cells, B-cell-depleted T cells, or PBMCs. Subjects who had been exposed to COVID-19, were actively infected with it, or had recovered from it provided the deeply sampled blood TCRbeta repertoires that made up the dataset. A freely available public database, intended as a resource for researchers studying the immune response to SARS-CoV-2, is where the repertoires were released. The samples were drawn from the first 160 participants of the ongoing ImmuneRACE study and from about 1,200 subjects provided by 6 global collaborators. Sample metadata almost always included a de-identified subject ID, COVID-19 status, age in years and sex. HLA class I and class II types, where available, came from metadata supplied by the sample provider rather than from assay-based typing. Summary of the overall study and its limitations: Clinical and demographic metadata were provided uncurated, with the amount varying by source and participant.

Whole blood was collected in K2EDTA tubes by collaborating institutions according to the institutions' own protocols. Collaborator samples were shipped for TCRbeta analysis as frozen whole blood, isolated PBMCs, or DNA extracted from either sample type. The immunoSEQ Assay, a bias-controlled multiplex PCR, was used to amplify TCRbeta CDR3 regions from genomic DNA. For the original study's pipeline: The number of nucleated cells in each sample was estimated by amplification of reference gene primers within the assay. Sequence reads were collapsed and filtered to measure the absolute abundance of every unique TCRbeta CDR3 rearrangement. Productive Simpson clonality was computed per sample as the square root of Simpson's diversity index over productive rearrangements. TCRdb limited this immuneACCESS table to in-frame rearrangements with V and J called. A share of clones is missing; checked studies link under half to unresolved V genes, and the rest is unexplained. The V and J calls and clone size come from that table; D and trimming were worked out from the DNA. The sample table lists around 250,000 clones, approximately 86% of them with a count of one. Together, the top ten hold 0.7% of the sample.

Sequenced input: peripheral blood. The sequence was obtained from a human donor in a cohort sampled during active COVID-19. The receptor chain draws on TRBV5-1 and TRBJ2-7, and possibly TRBD1, on 6 matching bases. The nucleotides are TGCGCCAGCAGCTTGGAAGGGGGTACCTACGAGCAGTACTTC. Protein translation: CASSLEGGTYEQYF. The reference TRBV5-1 and TRBJ2-7 proteins fill in what lies around the CDR3, so the full variable domain reads KAGVTQTPRYLIKTRGQQVTLSCSPISGHRSVSWYQQTPGQGLQFLFEYFSETQRNKGNFPGRFSGRQFSNSRSEMNVSTLELGDSALYLCASSLEGGTYEQYFGPGTRLTVT.